This T cell receptor beta chain was captured by sequencing in a study of monozygotic twins with inflammatory bowel disease. UMIs bearing a 6-nucleotide sample barcode were added through template switching. TCRdb reanalyzed the 5' RACE reads, giving one entry per CDR3 protein sequence and no DNA. The sample table sets out over 130,000 distinct CDR3 sequences. CDR1 and CDR2 from the germline V gene are KGHSH and LQKENI. The CDR3 totals 20 residues. The chain has TRBV18 and TRBJ1-4; TCRdb's D gene call, TRBD1, goes unchecked for lack of DNA. The clonotype originates from a human donor with ulcerative colitis or Crohn's disease, or a healthy co-twin of an affected twin (not recorded which). The sample was blood. CDR3 sequence: CASSPPTGQGGLGTNEKLFF.